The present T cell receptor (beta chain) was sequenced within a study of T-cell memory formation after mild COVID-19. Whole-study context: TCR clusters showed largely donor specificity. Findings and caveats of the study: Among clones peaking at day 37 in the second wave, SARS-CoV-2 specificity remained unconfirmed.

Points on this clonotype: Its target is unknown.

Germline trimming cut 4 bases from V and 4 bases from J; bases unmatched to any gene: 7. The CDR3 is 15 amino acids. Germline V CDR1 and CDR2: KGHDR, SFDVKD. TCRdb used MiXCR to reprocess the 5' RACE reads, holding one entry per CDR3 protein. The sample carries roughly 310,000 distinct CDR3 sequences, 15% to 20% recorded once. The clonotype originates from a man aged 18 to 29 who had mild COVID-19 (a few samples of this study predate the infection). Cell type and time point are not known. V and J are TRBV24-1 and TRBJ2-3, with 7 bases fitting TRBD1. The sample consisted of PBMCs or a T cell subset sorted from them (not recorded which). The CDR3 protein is CATSDPGTVSDTQYF. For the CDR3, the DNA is TGTGCCACCAGTGACCCCGGGACAGTATCAGATACGCAGTATTTT.